Below, one T cell receptor (delta chain) is given with its context. The protein recorded in TCRdb matches a much larger clone and deviates from this DNA's translation at residue 5, suggesting a read error; the protein here is obtained by translating the DNA. These data belong to a study of gamma-delta T cells after stem cell transplantation. The J segment lost 9 bases and the V segment lost 3 bases, leaving 9 bases of the junction unmatched. Looked up from germline, CDR1 is GEAIGNYY and CDR2 is EKD. The CDR3 has 15 amino acids. TCRdb reanalyzed the RT-PCR reads using CATT. In the table there are around 1,700 delta-chain clones, around 4.6% of which are singletons.

Sequencing was carried out using gamma-delta T cells. The rearrangement uses TRDV2 and TRDJ1, with 13 nucleotides matching TRDD3. The TCR comes from a human donor. It is not recorded whose cells these are; they may come from a transplant donor. The CDR3 here is CACDAVGTGGYELIF. The DNA for the CDR3 is TGTGCCTGTGACGCCGTGGGGACTGGGGGATACGAACTCATCTTT.